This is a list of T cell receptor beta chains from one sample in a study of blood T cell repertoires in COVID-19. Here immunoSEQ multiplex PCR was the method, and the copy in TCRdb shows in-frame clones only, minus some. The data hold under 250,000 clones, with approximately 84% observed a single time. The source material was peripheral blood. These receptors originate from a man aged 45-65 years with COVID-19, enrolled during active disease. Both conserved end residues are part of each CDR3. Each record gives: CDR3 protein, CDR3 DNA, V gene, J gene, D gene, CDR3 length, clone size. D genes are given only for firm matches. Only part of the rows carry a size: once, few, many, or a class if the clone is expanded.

CASSPRDRGPLGQPQHF	TGTGCCAGCAGCCCCCGGGACAGGGGGCCGTTAGGTCAGCCCCAGCATTTT	TRBV3-1/TRBV3-2	TRBJ1-5	TRBD1	17	.
CASRVTLNGQRNTEAFF	TGTGCCAGCAGAGTAACACTTAACGGACAGCGGAACACTGAAGCTTTCTTT	TRBV27	TRBJ1-1	.	17	.
CAISELAGGREQYF	TGTGCCATCAGTGAGTTGGCAGGGGGTAGAGAGCAGTACTTC	TRBV10-3	TRBJ2-7	TRBD1	14	.
CASSLEVSAGYQPQHF	TGTGCCAGCAGCTTAGAGGTTTCGGCAGGCTATCAGCCCCAGCATTTT	TRBV7-8	TRBJ1-5	.	16	.
CASSLGAGSSYNEQFF	TGCGCCAGCAGCTTGGGGGCAGGAAGCTCCTACAATGAGCAGTTCTTC	TRBV5-1	TRBJ2-1	.	16	few
CATSRDGLAGRNTGELFF	TGTGCCACCAGCAGAGATGGATTAGCGGGGCGGAACACCGGGGAGCTGTTTTTT	TRBV15	TRBJ2-2	TRBD2	18	.
CASSLALSDTQYF	TGTGCCAGCAGCTTGGCCCTCTCAGATACGCAGTATTTT	TRBV5-4	TRBJ2-3	.	13	.
CASSLGSAGDGETQYF	TGCGCCAGCAGCTTGGGTTCGGCGGGAGATGGGGAGACCCAGTACTTC	TRBV5-1	TRBJ2-5	TRBD2	16	few
CASSQDGTGLFFYGYTF	TGTGCCAGCAGCCAGGATGGGACAGGGCTCTTCTTCTATGGCTACACCTTC	TRBV7-2	TRBJ1-2	TRBD1	17	once
CASDRDYEQYF	TGTGCCAGCGACAGAGACTACGAGCAGTACTTC	TRBV10-3	TRBJ2-7	.	11	few
CASSRDRGNEQYF	TGTGCCAGCAGTCGGGACAGGGGTAACGAGCAGTACTTC	TRBV2	TRBJ2-7	TRBD1	13	.
CASGKTSGTSHLYEQYF	TGTGCTAGTGGCAAAACCTCCGGGACTAGTCATCTCTACGAGCAGTACTTC	TRBV12-5	TRBJ2-7	TRBD2	17	.
CAIRDGGGPDGYTF	TGTGCCATCAGGGACGGGGGGGGTCCGGATGGCTACACCTTC	TRBV10-3	TRBJ1-2	.	14	.
CASSSNSGTSSGEQFF	TGTGCCAGCTCGTCCAATAGCGGTACTTCTTCGGGGGAGCAGTTCTTC	TRBV18	TRBJ2-1	.	16	.
CASSLGTNNEQFF	TGTGCCAGCAGTTTAGGGACTAACAATGAGCAGTTCTTC	TRBV6-2/TRBV6-3	TRBJ2-1	TRBD2	13	.
CASSLGGGSNYEQYF	TGCGCCAGCAGCTTGGGGGGAGGCTCCAACTACGAGCAGTACTTC	TRBV5-1	TRBJ2-7	.	15	once
CASSPRTGGHGYTF	TGTGCCAGCAGCCCCCGGACAGGGGGCCATGGCTACACCTTC	TRBV14	TRBJ1-2	TRBD1	14	.
CASSILGQAYGYTF	TGTGCCAGTAGTATACTGGGACAGGCTTATGGCTACACCTTC	TRBV19	TRBJ1-2	TRBD1	14	few
CASSPLSREGTGELFF	TGTGCCAGTAGCCCCCTTTCGAGGGAGGGGACCGGGGAGCTGTTTTTT	TRBV19	TRBJ2-2	TRBD2	16	.
CATSDPGLAGGNEQFF	TGTGCCACCAGTGATCCCGGACTAGCGGGAGGAAATGAGCAGTTCTTC	TRBV24-1	TRBJ2-1	TRBD2	16	.
CASSSAPSGGNEQFF	TGTGCCAGCAGCTCAGCCCCGAGCGGGGGCAATGAGCAGTTCTTC	TRBV11-2	TRBJ2-1	TRBD2	15	.
CASASGGGQPQHF	TGTGCCAGCGCCTCAGGGGGCGGTCAGCCCCAGCATTTT	TRBV25-1	TRBJ1-5	TRBD1	13	.
CASSEKPGLAGIRTSYEQYF	TGTGCCAGCAGCGAAAAACCGGGACTAGCGGGAATCCGGACCTCCTACGAGCAGTACTTC	TRBV5-8	TRBJ2-7	TRBD2	20	.
CASSRGQAYEQYF	TGTGCCAGCAGCCGAGGACAGGCCTACGAGCAGTACTTC	TRBV11-1	TRBJ2-7	TRBD1	13	.
CASSPGDFNTGELFF	TGTGCCAGCAGCCCGGGGGACTTTAACACCGGGGAGCTGTTTTTT	TRBV5-5	TRBJ2-2	.	15	.
CASSPWGKTYEQYF	TGTGCCAGCAGTCCCTGGGGCAAAACCTACGAGCAGTACTTC	TRBV27	TRBJ2-7	.	14	.
CASSYSMGGRAFF	TGTGCCAGCAGTTACTCGATGGGGGGAAGAGCTTTCTTT	TRBV6-5	TRBJ1-1	.	13	once
CASRLAVTDTQYF	TGTGCCAGCCGACTAGCGGTTACAGATACGCAGTATTTT	TRBV6-5	TRBJ2-3	TRBD2	13	.
CASSGRRGIYNEQFF	TGTGCCAGCAGCGGGAGGAGGGGCATATACAATGAGCAGTTCTTC	TRBV28	TRBJ2-1	TRBD2	15	.
CASSTTGGWYTEAFF	TGTGCCAGTAGTACGACAGGGGGCTGGTACACTGAAGCTTTCTTT	TRBV19	TRBJ1-1	TRBD1	15	.